The T cell receptor beta chain described here comes from a study of long-term antiretroviral therapy in people with HIV. J gave up 4 bases and V 1 base, and 2 bases lay outside the gene matches. Germline lookup yields CDR1 MNHNS and CDR2 SASEGT. The CDR3 consists of 15 residues. Runs used v3.0 of the immunoSEQ assay and were done at survey level. The target of sequencing was roughly 40,000-55,000 T-cell genomes per sample. The assay was immunoSEQ multiplex PCR, and TCRdb's table has in-frame clones only and misses some. The sample holds 21,000 or so clones; over 75% are singletons and the top ten take 5%.

The rearrangement uses TRBV6-1 and TRBJ1-5; 9 positions agree with TRBD1. The starting material was unsorted PBMCs, obtained 0.3 years after starting antiretroviral therapy. This receptor was identified in a man aged 45-60 years with HIV. The DNA for the CDR3 is TGTGCCAGCAGTGAAGGGGGACAGGGAAATCAGCCCCAGCATTTT. It codes for CASSEGGQGNQPQHF.